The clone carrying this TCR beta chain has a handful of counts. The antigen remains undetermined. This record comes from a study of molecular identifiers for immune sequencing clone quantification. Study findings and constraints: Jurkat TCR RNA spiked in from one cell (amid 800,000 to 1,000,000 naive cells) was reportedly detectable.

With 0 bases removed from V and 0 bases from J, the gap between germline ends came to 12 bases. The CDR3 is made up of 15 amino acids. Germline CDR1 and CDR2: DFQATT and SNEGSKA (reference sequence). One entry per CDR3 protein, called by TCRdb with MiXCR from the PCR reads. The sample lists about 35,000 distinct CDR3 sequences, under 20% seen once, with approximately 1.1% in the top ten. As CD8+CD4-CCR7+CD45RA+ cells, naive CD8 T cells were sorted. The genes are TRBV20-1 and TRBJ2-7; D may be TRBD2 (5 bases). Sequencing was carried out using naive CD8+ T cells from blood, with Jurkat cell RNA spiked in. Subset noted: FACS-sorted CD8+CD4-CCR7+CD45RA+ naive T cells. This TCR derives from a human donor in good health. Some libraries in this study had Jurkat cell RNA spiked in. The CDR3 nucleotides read TGCAGTGCTAGAGACCTGAGCCGGGACTCCTACGAGCAGTACTTC. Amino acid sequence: CSARDLSRDSYEQYF.